These 23 T cell receptor beta chains share one sample of origin, sequenced in a study of blood T cell repertoires in COVID-19. Assay: immunoSEQ multiplex PCR; the TCRdb copy retains only in-frame clones and omits some. The sample records 110,000 to 150,000 clones, over 75% being singletons. The specimen was peripheral blood. Receptors originate from a man in his 70s with acute or convalescent COVID-19.

This chain joins TRBV10-3 and TRBJ1-2; 7 bases line up with TRBD1. Unmatched junction bases numbered 7, after V lost 4 bases and J lost 2 bases. The CDR3 consists of 15 residues. From germline, CDR1 is ENHRY and CDR2 SYGVKD. The CDR3 DNA reads TGTGCCATCAGTGGGTACAGGGGCGACAACTATGGCTACACCTTC. Amino acid sequence: CAISGYRGDNYGYTF.

The table lists this clone with a count of one. This rearrangement joins TRBV10-3 to TRBJ2-5, with 11 bases aligning to TRBD2. The CDR3 extends over 16 amino acids. J gave up 5 bases and V 4 bases, and 9 bases lay outside the gene matches. Germline V CDR1 and CDR2: ENHRY, SYGVKD. CDR3 residues: CAISGRASGGSETQYF. In DNA, the CDR3 is TGTGCCATCAGTGGCAGGGCTAGCGGGGGGTCGGAGACCCAGTACTTC.

The rearrangement links TRBV9 to TRBJ1-1; a possible D gene is TRBD1 (6 bases). Germline V gives CDR1 SGDLS, CDR2 YYNGEE. The V and J ends lost 1 base and 1 base respectively, with 11 bases between them. This CDR3 contains 15 residues. DNA of the CDR3: TGTGCCAGCAGCGTAAGCCAGGGGAGGAACACTGAAGCTTTCTTT. Protein: CASSVSQGRNTEAFF. The variable domain in full, completed from reference TRBV9 and TRBJ1-1, reads DSGVTQTPKHLITATGQRVTLRCSPRSGDLSVYWYQQSLDQGLQFLIQYYNGEERAKGNILERFSAQQFPDLHSELNLSSLELGDSALYFCASSVSQGRNTEAFFGQGTRLTVV.

This chain connects TRBV9 to TRBJ1-4, with 7 positions matching TRBD1. The CDR3 spans 15 residues. CDR1 and CDR2 from the germline V gene are SGDLS and YYNGEE. The trim removed 0 bases at V and 4 bases at J, leaving 3 bases unmatched. The CDR3 protein is CASSVAGQINEKLFF. The CDR3 region has the DNA TGTGCCAGCAGCGTAGCGGGACAGATTAATGAAAAACTGTTTTTT.

This clone was recorded once. The V and J genes are TRBV4-1 and TRBJ2-7; D is unresolved. This CDR3 contains 15 residues. Per the germline V gene, CDR1 is MGHRA and CDR2 is YSYEKL. V shed 3 bases and J shed 3 bases, with 15 bases lying between them. The CDR3 loop reads CASSHVPVFVYEQYF. CDR3 sequence (DNA): TGCGCCAGCAGCCATGTGCCAGTTTTCGTCTACGAGCAGTACTTC.

The V and J genes are TRBV30 and TRBJ1-3; D is unclear. Trimming took 2 bases from V and 4 from J, leaving 9 bases between them. The CDR3 extends over 13 amino acids. In germline, CDR1 is GTSNPN, CDR2 SVGIG (reference sequence). For the CDR3, the DNA is TGTGCCTGGAGTCCCTCGGGGGGAAACACCATATATTTT. Translation: CAWSPSGGNTIYF. The complete variable domain, with remaining parts taken from reference TRBV30 and TRBJ1-3, reads SQTIHQWPATLVQPVGSPLSLECTVEGTSNPNLYWYRQAAGRGLQLLFYSVGIGQISSEVPQNLSASRPQDRQFILSSKKLLLSDSGFYLCAWSPSGGNTIYFGEGSWLTVV.

This clone was picked up a small number of times. The rearrangement joins TRBV6-5 to TRBJ1-1; D call uncertain. Germline V gene lookup returns CDR1 MNHEY and CDR2 SVGAGI. The CDR3 is made up of 14 amino acids. Deletions cut 8 bases from V and 4 bases from J, with 17 bases between. This chain's CDR3 is CASFSGGIGTEAFF. The CDR3 DNA follows: TGTGCCAGCTTCAGCGGCGGGATTGGCACTGAAGCTTTCTTT.

The chain links TRBV28 to TRBJ2-7; TRBD2 matches at 10 bases. The CDR3 is 13 residues long. The ends lost 5 bases at V and 3 bases at J; junction bases unmatched: 1. Germline V gene lookup returns CDR1 MDHEN and CDR2 SYDVKM. The CDR3 region is CASSRTSGYEQYF. The CDR3 DNA sequence: TGTGCCAGCAGTCGGACTAGCGGCTACGAGCAGTACTTC.

The CDR3 nucleotides are TGTGCCAGCAGCCCCCCGGACAGTAGAGGCTACACCTTC. Amino acid sequence: CASSPPDSRGYTF. The chain combines TRBV28 with TRBJ1-2; possibly TRBD1 for D (6 bases). The CDR3 spans 13 residues. Germline V gene sequence: CDR1 MDHEN, CDR2 SYDVKM. V lost 6 bases and J 8 bases, leaving 16 bases between the germline ends.

In this sample, this clone turned up once. The chain uses TRBV9 and TRBJ2-2, with D perhaps TRBD2 (6 bases). Germline V gene sequence: CDR1 SGDLS, CDR2 YYNGEE. Trimming removed 5 bases at V and 0 bases at J, with 11 bases between. The length of the CDR3 is 15 residues. The CDR3 here is CASRAGFTNTGELFF. Written as DNA, the CDR3 is TGTGCCAGCAGGGCGGGGTTCACGAACACCGGGGAGCTGTTTTTT.

The chain uses TRBV19 and TRBJ1-2; TRBD1 matches at 7 bases. V trimming: 5 bases; J trimming: 5 bases; junction bases outside the gene matches: 8. The CDR3 length is 14 residues. Germline V gene lookup returns CDR1 LNHDA and CDR2 SQIVND (reference sequence). CDR3 bases: TGTGCCAGTAGTGCGAGGGGGACAGAATATGGCTACACCTTC. Translation: CASSARGTEYGYTF.

This chain uses TRBV7-2 with TRBJ2-3; D is uncertain. Per the germline V gene, CDR1 is SGHTA and CDR2 is FQGNSA. CDR3 length equals 14 residues. Trimming took 1 base from V and 6 from J, leaving 11 bases between them. CDR3 sequence reads: CASSLVPLLDTQYF. The DNA for the CDR3 is TGTGCCAGCAGCTTAGTCCCCCTACTTGATACGCAGTATTTT.

V and J are TRBV5-1 and TRBJ1-4; 9 positions match TRBD1. CDR3 length: 14 amino acids. In germline, CDR1 is SGHRS, CDR2 YFSETQ. V lost 3 bases to trimming and J lost 6 bases; unmatched junction nucleotides: 3. CDR3 bases: TGCGCCAGCAGCTCCAGACAGGGGGATGAAAAACTGTTTTTT. Protein: CASSSRQGDEKLFF.

In its sample, this clone was seen once. The rearrangement joins TRBV4-2 to TRBJ2-7; TRBD2 matches at 9 bases. The junction had 7 bases not matched to a gene; V was cut back by 0 bases and J by 4 bases. Germline assignment: CDR1 LGHNA and CDR2 YNFKEQ. The CDR3 consists of 16 residues. CDR3 sequence: CASSQDGLAGRYEQYF. Written as DNA, the CDR3 is TGTGCCAGCAGCCAAGATGGCCTAGCGGGAAGGTACGAGCAGTACTTC.

The chain carries TRBV4-1 and TRBJ2-5; maybe TRBD1 (5 bases). There are 15 residues in the CDR3. CDR1 and CDR2 from the germline V gene are MGHRA and YSYEKL. V lost 1 base and J 2 bases, leaving 11 bases between the germline ends. The CDR3 sequence: CASSQVGAYQETQYF. The CDR3 DNA reads TGCGCCAGCAGCCAAGTTGGGGCATATCAAGAGACCCAGTACTTC.

The chain carries TRBV3-1 (or the pseudogene TRBV3-2) and TRBJ1-4; unclear D gene. Looked up from germline, CDR1 is LGHDT and CDR2 is YNNKEL (reference sequence). The ends were cut back, 2 bases at V and 3 bases at J, with 7 bases in the middle. The CDR3 is 14 amino acids. The CDR3 protein is CASSQRTANEKLFF. DNA of the CDR3: TGTGCCAGCAGCCAAAGAACAGCTAATGAAAAACTGTTTTTT.

V gene TRBV11-2 combines with J gene TRBJ1-4; 7 nucleotides line up with TRBD1. V lost 8 bases, J lost 8 bases, and 17 bases stayed unmatched. Germline V gene lookup returns CDR1 SGHAT and CDR2 FQNNGV. The CDR3 runs to 16 residues. The CDR3 DNA follows: TGTGCCAGCGGTACAACGGGGGCAGGGGGAAGAGAAAAACTGTTTTTT. It codes for CASGTTGAGGREKLFF.

The V gene is TRBV6-5, the J gene TRBJ1-3; D is ambiguous. From germline, CDR1 is MNHEY and CDR2 SVGAGI. The CDR3 totals 16 residues. The V end was cut by 0 bases, the J end by 0 bases, with 9 bases between. The DNA of the CDR3 is TGTGCCAGCAGTTACTCGGAGAGGAGCTCTGGAAACACCATATATTTT. This encodes CASSYSERSSGNTIYF.

The rearrangement joins TRBV6-5 to TRBJ1-2; perhaps TRBD1 as D (6 bases). The V and J ends lost 4 bases and 7 bases respectively, with 13 bases between them. CDR1 and CDR2 from the germline V gene are MNHEY and SVGAGI. The CDR3 length is 13 residues. In DNA, the CDR3 is TGTGCCAGCAGTTCCCCCCTCAGGGGTGGCTACACCTTC. It translates to CASSSPLRGGYTF.

The gene calls are TRBV7-6 and TRBJ2-5, with 7 bases matching TRBD1. Losses at the gene ends were 3 bases for V and 3 bases for J; bases not matched to a gene: 4. The length of the CDR3 is 14 residues. Germline V gene lookup returns CDR1 SGHVS and CDR2 FNYEAQ. The CDR3 nucleotides read TGTGCCAGCAGCTTCACAGGGGTCAAAGAGACCCAGTACTTC. Translated, it gives CASSFTGVKETQYF. The whole variable domain, remainder taken from reference TRBV7-6 and TRBJ2-5, is GAGVSQSPRYKVTKRGQDVALRCDPISGHVSLYWYRQALGQGPEFLTYFNYEAQQDKSGLPNDRFSAERPEGSISTLTIQRTEQRDSAMYRCASSFTGVKETQYFGPGTRLLVL.

This chain links TRBV3-1 (or the pseudogene TRBV3-2) with TRBJ1-6; 10 bases map to TRBD1. This CDR3 is 13 amino acids long. Germline V gene lookup returns CDR1 LGHDT and CDR2 YNNKEL (reference sequence). The J segment lost 10 bases and the V segment lost 6 bases, leaving 3 bases of the junction unmatched. This CDR3 reads CASRRTGGSPLHF. CDR3 nucleotides: TGTGCCAGCAGACGGACAGGGGGATCACCCCTCCACTTT.

This chain links TRBV7-2 with TRBJ1-2; weak D call: TRBD1 (5 bases). The V gene's germline CDR1 is SGHTA and CDR2 FQGNSA. This CDR3 region has 14 residues. The V end lost 8 bases, the J end lost 2 bases, and 15 bases lay between the germline ends. The chain's CDR3 is CASSPDSINYGYTF. The CDR3 coding sequence is TGTGCCAGCTCTCCAGACAGTATCAACTATGGCTACACCTTC.

J is TRBJ2-1 and V is TRBV10-1; 9 bases fit TRBD2. This CDR3 is built from 15 residues. V shed 5 bases and J 7 bases; nucleotides not matched to a gene: 9. CDR1 is WNHNN and CDR2 is SYGVQD in the germline V gene (reference sequence). Here the CDR3 DNA reads TGCGCCAGCAGTCCTGTAGCGGGAGTACTGAATGAGCAGTTCTTC. Translation gives CASSPVAGVLNEQFF.